This TCR beta chain was sequenced during a study of blood T cell repertoires in COVID-19. Germline CDR1 and CDR2: SGHRS and YFSETQ. This CDR3 has 14 residues. V lost 3 bases, J lost 1 base, and 10 bases lay in between. Assay used: immunoSEQ multiplex PCR; TCRdb lists only in-frame clones, some missing. The table records over 200,000 clones, about 90% of them present only once. This clone was counted a single time. The sequence derives from a man aged 25-40 years with COVID-19, enrolled during active disease. The sample was peripheral blood. J is TRBJ1-1 and V is TRBV5-1, with D maybe TRBD1 (6 bases). CDR3 DNA sequence: TGCGCCAGCAGCTCGGTGGGGGCGAACACTGAAGCTTTCTTT. It specifies CASSSVGANTEAFF.